The clone carrying this TCR beta chain was picked up one time. This specimen comes from a study of T cell responses to AZD1222 COVID-19 vaccine. Profiled with immunoSEQ multiplex PCR; TCRdb holds only in-frame clones, not every one. Among 100,000 to 150,000 clones, 75% to 90% were seen once, and the ten largest hold 6.3%. Germline CDR1 WSHSY, CDR2 SAAADI. The CDR3 is 13 residues long. Trimming took 6 bases from V and 4 from J; bases not matched to a gene: 5. This sequence originates from an adult in good health. The gene calls are TRBV10-2 and TRBJ1-2; 7 bases line up with TRBD1. The source material was peripheral blood, sampled on day 0 of AZD1222 vaccination. The CDR3 reads CASSDRVGYGYTF. The CDR3 DNA sequence: TGCGCCAGCAGCGACAGGGTCGGCTATGGCTACACCTTC.